One and the same sample provided the 9 T cell receptor beta chains below, sequenced in a study of cytomegalovirus exposure and HLA in healthy donors. A multiplex PCR was run with 60 Vbeta primers and 13 Jbeta primers. Produced via immunoSEQ multiplex PCR; TCRdb's table is partial and in-frame only. In total, the table holds 200,000 or so clones. Material: PBMCs. Every receptor here comes from a boy aged 5-17 years in good health and CMV-seronegative.

The rearrangement joins TRBV9 to TRBJ1-1; no definite D call. V dropped 3 bases and J dropped 0 bases, with 12 bases sitting between them. Germline CDR1 and CDR2: SGDLS and YYNGEE. The CDR3 is 15 amino acids. The CDR3 coding sequence is TGTGCCAGCAGCGCACCCGACATGCTGAACACTGAAGCTTTCTTT. Its protein is CASSAPDMLNTEAFF.

The chain employs TRBV5-1 and TRBJ1-5; no firm D call. The germline CDR1 and CDR2 sequences are SGHRS and YFSETQ. The CDR3 has 15 amino acids. Trimming pared 3 bases from V and 3 bases from J, leaving 13 bases between. The CDR3 DNA is TGCGCCAGCAGCTCGGAAGGCGGGGACAATCAGCCCCAGCATTTT. It codes for CASSSEGGDNQPQHF.

V gene TRBV28 combines with J gene TRBJ1-2, with no clear D. The germline V gene encodes CDR1 MDHEN and CDR2 SYDVKM. V lost 2 bases and J 3 bases, leaving 10 bases between the germline ends. The CDR3 spans 14 residues. The CDR3 reads CASSLSGSYYGYTF. CDR3 sequence (DNA): TGTGCCAGCAGTTTAAGCGGGAGTTACTATGGCTACACCTTC.

The rearrangement uses TRBV7-8 and TRBJ2-3; TRBD2 is a possible D gene (6 bases). The CDR3 spans 14 residues. Trimming removed 5 bases at V and 4 bases at J, with 13 bases between. Germline CDR1 is SGHVS and CDR2 is FQNEAQ. CDR3 amino acids: CASSLEGLPDTQYF. The CDR3 coding sequence is TGTGCCAGCAGCCTGGAGGGACTCCCAGATACGCAGTATTTT.

V is TRBV6-5 and J is TRBJ1-2, with 7 nucleotides matching TRBD1. V shed 3 bases and J 1 base; nucleotides not matched to a gene: 2. In germline, CDR1 is MNHEY, CDR2 SVGAGI. The CDR3 extends over 14 amino acids. The CDR3 protein is CASSYNRGNYGYTF. In DNA form, the CDR3 reads TGTGCCAGCAGTTATAACAGGGGTAACTATGGCTACACCTTC.

The chain joins TRBV30 to TRBJ2-2, with 7 bases identical to TRBD1. V gave up 2 bases and J gave up 0 bases; unmatched junction bases: 3. Germline V gene data show CDR1 as GTSNPN and CDR2 as SVGIG (reference sequence). The CDR3 runs 15 residues. The CDR3 here is CAWSKQGSNTGELFF. The CDR3 region has the DNA TGTGCCTGGAGTAAACAGGGGTCGAACACCGGGGAGCTGTTTTTT.

This chain uses TRBV4-3 with TRBJ1-2, with 10 bases lining up with TRBD1. The CDR3 totals 15 residues. The V segment lost 2 bases and the J segment 3 bases; nucleotides outside the gene matches: 3. In germline, CDR1 is LGHNA, CDR2 YSLEER. CDR3 loop: CASSQTGTGDYGYTF. In DNA form, the CDR3 reads TGCGCCAGCAGCCAAACCGGGACAGGGGACTATGGCTACACCTTC.

The chain recombines TRBV6-6 with TRBJ1-1, with 9 bases aligning to TRBD1. The CDR3 extends over 14 amino acids. V lost 6 bases, J lost 6 bases, and 8 bases stayed unmatched. Germline V gives CDR1 MNHNY, CDR2 SVGAGI (reference sequence). The CDR3 sequence is CASSMDRGMAEAFF. CDR3 bases: TGTGCCAGCAGCATGGACAGGGGCATGGCTGAAGCTTTCTTT.

In DNA form, the CDR3 reads TGTGCCAGCAGCTTCATTGGGGGGGCGAACACTGAAGCTTTCTTT. This encodes CASSFIGGANTEAFF. The chain couples TRBV5-6 to TRBJ1-1; D is perhaps TRBD1 (6 bases). Trimming shortened V by 2 bases and J by 1 base, and 12 bases separated the two germline ends. CDR3 length: 15 amino acids. Germline values: CDR1 SGHDT, CDR2 YYEEEE.